This TCR beta chain was captured in a study of CD8 T cells in cerebrospinal fluid in Alzheimer's disease. This clonotype registers medium-sized by frequency. This CDR3 comprises 13 residues. Germline-derived CDR1 and CDR2 are MRHNA and SNTAGT. TCRdb reprocessed the 10x single-cell sequencing reads and keeps a single row for each CDR3 protein, giving no DNA. In total, the table holds more than 1,000 distinct CDR3 sequences. The specimen was cerebrospinal fluid. V is TRBV6-4 and J is TRBJ2-1. This receptor was taken from a human donor in good health. CDR3 protein: CASSLNGYGEQFF.